Below are 10 T cell receptor beta chains sequenced from a single sample in a study of CD8+ T cells in alopecia areata. Stated treatment: oral pan-JAK inhibitor, 5-10 mg twice daily. Sequencing used cDNA as its template, made by extracting RNA and reverse transcribing it. Here immunoSEQ multiplex PCR was the method, and the copy in TCRdb shows in-frame clones only, minus some. The sample consists of under 150,000 clones, around 56% of them appearing once. This specimen consisted of CD4+ T cells sorted from blood, obtained at week 4, from a patient treated with tofacitinib. Every receptor here comes from a human donor with alopecia areata.

The chain couples TRBV2 to TRBJ2-7; D call uncertain. The CDR3 length is 14 residues. Trimming removed 4 bases from V and 2 bases from J, with 12 bases in between. Germline V lookup: CDR1 SNHLY, CDR2 FYNNEI. The CDR3 protein is CASSAASLTYEQYF. DNA for the CDR3: TGTGCCAGCAGTGCTGCCAGCCTGACCTACGAGCAGTACTTC.

Comment on this clone: One end of the junction does not line up with germline, which may come from a read error. The chain uses TRBV7-7 and TRBJ2-3, with D uncertain. Germline loops: CDR1 SSHAT, CDR2 FNYEAQ (reference sequence). This CDR3 is 15 amino acids long. The chain's CDR3 is CASSLSSVGTDTQYF. DNA of the CDR3: TGTGCTAGCAGCTTATCGTCCGTTGGCACAGATACGCAGTATTTT.

Points on this clone: One end of the junction does not line up with germline, which may come from a read error. V gene TRBV20-1 combines with J gene TRBJ2-3, with D possibly TRBD1 on 6 matching bases. Germline CDR1 reads DFQATT; CDR2 reads SNEGSKA (reference sequence). The CDR3 totals 11 residues. The CDR3 loop reads CSAGEDSHQYF. The CDR3 bases are TGCAGTGCTGGAGAGGACAGCCATCAGTATTTT.

CDR3 DNA: TGTGCCAGCAGAGTGACAGGGGTCAATGAGCAGTTCTTC. This codes for CASRVTGVNEQFF. V and J are TRBV6-6 and TRBJ2-1, with TRBD1 identical over 8 bases. Germline V CDR1 and CDR2: MNHNY, SVGAGI (reference sequence). The CDR3 sequence is 13 residues long. V shed 6 bases and J 6 bases; nucleotides not matched to a gene: 4.

This chain links TRBV30 with TRBJ1-3, with TRBD1 identical over 7 bases. After removal of 7 bases from V and 8 bases from J, the junction contained 8 bases not matched to a gene. Germline assignment: CDR1 GTSNPN and CDR2 SVGIG (reference sequence). The CDR3 extends over 12 amino acids. The CDR3 spells CASSRGWDTIYF. The CDR3 DNA sequence: TGTGCCTCAAGCAGGGGGTGGGACACCATATATTTT.

This clone was detected a few times. The V and J genes are TRBV7-9 and TRBJ1-5; no reliable D call. Germline-derived CDR1 and CDR2 are SEHNR and FQNEAQ (reference sequence). This CDR3 region has 15 residues. Between the trimmed V and J ends, which lost 1 base and 4 bases, there was a span of 11 bases. The CDR3: CASSLGSGGNQPQHF. The CDR3 nucleotides read TGTGCCAGCAGCTTAGGATCTGGAGGGAATCAGCCCCAGCATTTT.

This clone was seen only a few times. The gene calls are TRBV7-2 and TRBJ1-1; 9 nucleotides align to TRBD1. Trimming cost V 5 bases and J 2 bases; bases outside gene matches: 6. The CDR3 is made up of 15 amino acids. Germline CDR1 is SGHTA and CDR2 is FQGNSA. CDR3 nucleotides: TGTGCCAGCAGCCGACGGGACAGGGCTAACACTGAAGCTTTCTTT. The encoded protein is CASSRRDRANTEAFF.

This clone turned up a few times. J is TRBJ1-3 and V is TRBV5-1, with TRBD1 matching 8 bases. Trimming took 4 bases from V and 4 from J; bases not matched to a gene: 10. Germline lookup yields CDR1 SGHRS and CDR2 YFSETQ. There are 16 residues in the CDR3. DNA of the CDR3: TGCGCCAGCAGCCTGATTGCCGGGACAGGAGGAAACACCATATATTTT. Translated, it gives CASSLIAGTGGNTIYF.

With respect to this clone: Other DNA variants within this sample encode the same CDR3. This chain connects TRBV30 to TRBJ1-2, with 9 bases matching TRBD1. Trimming cost V 4 bases and J 4 bases; bases outside gene matches: 4. Looked up from germline, CDR1 is GTSNPN and CDR2 is SVGIG (reference sequence). The CDR3 has 13 residues. Here the CDR3 reads CAWTGQGLYGYTF. In nucleotides, the CDR3 is TGTGCCTGGACCGGACAGGGGCTCTATGGCTACACCTTC.

The V call is TRBV4-2, the J call TRBJ2-7; D is uncertain. The CDR3 runs 13 residues. V gave up 0 bases and J gave up 3 bases, with 6 bases separating them. Germline lookup yields CDR1 LGHNA and CDR2 YNFKEQ. The CDR3 reads CASSQDTFYEQYF. The CDR3 coding sequence is TGTGCCAGCAGCCAAGACACCTTCTACGAGCAGTACTTC.